Shown below are 3 T cell receptor beta chains from a single sample sequenced in a study of OX40 agonist ivuxolimab in advanced cancers. The data were produced by immunoSEQ multiplex PCR, yet TCRdb's version contains in-frame clones alone and is incomplete. The sample includes 15,000 to 20,000 clones, around 69% of them seen just once. The sequenced sample was CD4+ or CD8+ T cells sorted from blood, obtained in a trial of the OX40 agonist ivuxolimab. Receptors were obtained from an adult with an advanced solid tumor such as melanoma, head and neck, liver or kidney cancer.

The genes are TRBV9 and TRBJ1-2; D gene unclear. The V and J ends lost 0 bases and 5 bases respectively, with 11 bases between them. This CDR3 comprises 14 residues. The V gene's germline CDR1 is SGDLS and CDR2 YYNGEE. Here the CDR3 reads CASSVDATQYGYTF. The CDR3 DNA reads as TGTGCCAGCAGCGTAGATGCGACTCAATATGGCTACACCTTC.

V gene TRBV28 combines with J gene TRBJ2-5; 9 positions agree with TRBD2. V was pared by 2 bases and J by 1 base, with 5 bases of the junction left unmatched. Germline V gene lookup returns CDR1 MDHEN and CDR2 SYDVKM. CDR3 length: 16 residues. CDR3 bases: TGTGCCAGCAGTTTACGGGCTAGCGGGGCCCAAGAGACCCAGTACTTC. It encodes CASSLRASGAQETQYF.

V and J are TRBV4-2 and TRBJ2-1; D gene unclear. The germline V gene encodes CDR1 LGHNA and CDR2 YNFKEQ. The length of the CDR3 is 15 residues. V was trimmed by 0 bases and J by 9 bases, leaving 15 bases between them. The CDR3 coding sequence is TGTGCCAGCAGCCAAGAGGTCCCCGCCCGGGCTGAGCAGTTCTTC. Translated, it gives CASSQEVPARAEQFF.